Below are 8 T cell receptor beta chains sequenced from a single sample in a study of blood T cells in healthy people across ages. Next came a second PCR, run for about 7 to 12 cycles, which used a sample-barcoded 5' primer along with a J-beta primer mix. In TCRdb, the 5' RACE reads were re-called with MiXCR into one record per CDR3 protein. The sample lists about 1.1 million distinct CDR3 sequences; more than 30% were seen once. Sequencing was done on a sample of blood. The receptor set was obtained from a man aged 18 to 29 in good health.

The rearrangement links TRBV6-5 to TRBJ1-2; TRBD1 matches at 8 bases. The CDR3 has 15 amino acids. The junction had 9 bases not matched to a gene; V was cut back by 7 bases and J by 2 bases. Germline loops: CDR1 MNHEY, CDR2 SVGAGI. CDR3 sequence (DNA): TGTGCCAGCATCAACCCGGGACAGGACAACTATGGCTACACCTTC. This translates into CASINPGQDNYGYTF.

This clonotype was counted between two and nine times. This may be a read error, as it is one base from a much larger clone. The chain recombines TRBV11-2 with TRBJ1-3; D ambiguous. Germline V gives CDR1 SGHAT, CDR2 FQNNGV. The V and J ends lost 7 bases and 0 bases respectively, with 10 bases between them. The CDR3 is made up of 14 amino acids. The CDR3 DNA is TGTGCCAGCATCCCTTGGGGCTCTGGAAACACCATATATTTT. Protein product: CASIPWGSGNTIYF.

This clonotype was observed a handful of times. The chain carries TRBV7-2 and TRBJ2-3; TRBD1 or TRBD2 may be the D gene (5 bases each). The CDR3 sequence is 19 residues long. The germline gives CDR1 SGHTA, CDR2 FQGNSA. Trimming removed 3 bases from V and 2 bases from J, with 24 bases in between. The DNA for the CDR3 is TGTGCCAGCAGCTTCAGGGACCGCCTTTTAGGTGGGCACACAGATACGCAGTATTTT. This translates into CASSFRDRLLGGHTDTQYF.

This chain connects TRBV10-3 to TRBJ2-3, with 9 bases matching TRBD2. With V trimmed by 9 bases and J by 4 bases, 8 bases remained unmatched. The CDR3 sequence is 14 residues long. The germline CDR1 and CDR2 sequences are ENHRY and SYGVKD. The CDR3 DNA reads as TGTGCCATAGCGGGGGGCGTAGAGGCAGATACGCAGTATTTT. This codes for CAIAGGVEADTQYF.

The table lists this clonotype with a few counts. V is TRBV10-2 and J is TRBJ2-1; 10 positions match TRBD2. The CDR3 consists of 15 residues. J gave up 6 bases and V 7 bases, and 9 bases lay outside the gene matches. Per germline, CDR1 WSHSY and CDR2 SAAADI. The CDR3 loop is CASTPAGGPSNEQFF. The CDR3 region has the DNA TGCGCCAGCACGCCAGCGGGGGGGCCTTCCAATGAGCAGTTCTTC.

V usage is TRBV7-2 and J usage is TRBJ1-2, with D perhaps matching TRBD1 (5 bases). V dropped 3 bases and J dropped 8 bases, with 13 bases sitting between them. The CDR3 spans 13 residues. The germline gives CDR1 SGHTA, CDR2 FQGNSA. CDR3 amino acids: CASSFPGTGGYTF. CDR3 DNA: TGTGCCAGCAGCTTTCCAGGGACGGGGGGCTACACCTTC.

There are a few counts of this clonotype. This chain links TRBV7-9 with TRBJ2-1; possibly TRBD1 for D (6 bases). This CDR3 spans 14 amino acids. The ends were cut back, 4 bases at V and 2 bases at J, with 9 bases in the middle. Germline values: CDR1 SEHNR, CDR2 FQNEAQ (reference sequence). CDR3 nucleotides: TGTGCCAGCAGCTACGGGACACCCTACAATGAGCAGTTCTTC. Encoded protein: CASSYGTPYNEQFF.

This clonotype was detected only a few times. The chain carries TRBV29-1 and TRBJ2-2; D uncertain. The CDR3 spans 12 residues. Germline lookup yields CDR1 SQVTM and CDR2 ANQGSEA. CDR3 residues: CARSANTGELFF. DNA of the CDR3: TGCGCGAGATCGGCGAACACCGGGGAGCTGTTTTTT.